The clone carrying this T cell receptor (beta chain) has only one observation. Its specificity is unknown. This entry is derived from a study of shared clonotypes between healthy human individuals. In the study overall: Used for every donor were three CD4 naive, three CD4 memory, two CD8 naive and one CD8 memory plate.

Study observations and caveats: Some naive CD4 clonotypes, about 5.5%, turned up in common across several donors.

Unmatched junction bases numbered 6, after V lost 5 bases and J lost 3 bases. The germline gives CDR1 MDHEN, CDR2 SYDVKM. The CDR3 covers 14 residues. Clones were sequenced by immunoSEQ multiplex PCR, and TCRdb holds only the in-frame ones, with some missing. The table shows hundreds of thousands of clones, with 73% occurring only once. This clonotype originated in a young woman in good health. The chain combines TRBV28 with TRBJ2-7, with 8 bases matching TRBD1. The sequenced sample consisted of memory CD4+ T cells sorted from blood. Subset given: CD45RA-negative fraction. CDR3 amino acids: CASSKQGGSYEQYF. The CDR3 DNA follows: TGTGCCAGCAGTAAACAGGGGGGAAGCTACGAGCAGTACTTC.